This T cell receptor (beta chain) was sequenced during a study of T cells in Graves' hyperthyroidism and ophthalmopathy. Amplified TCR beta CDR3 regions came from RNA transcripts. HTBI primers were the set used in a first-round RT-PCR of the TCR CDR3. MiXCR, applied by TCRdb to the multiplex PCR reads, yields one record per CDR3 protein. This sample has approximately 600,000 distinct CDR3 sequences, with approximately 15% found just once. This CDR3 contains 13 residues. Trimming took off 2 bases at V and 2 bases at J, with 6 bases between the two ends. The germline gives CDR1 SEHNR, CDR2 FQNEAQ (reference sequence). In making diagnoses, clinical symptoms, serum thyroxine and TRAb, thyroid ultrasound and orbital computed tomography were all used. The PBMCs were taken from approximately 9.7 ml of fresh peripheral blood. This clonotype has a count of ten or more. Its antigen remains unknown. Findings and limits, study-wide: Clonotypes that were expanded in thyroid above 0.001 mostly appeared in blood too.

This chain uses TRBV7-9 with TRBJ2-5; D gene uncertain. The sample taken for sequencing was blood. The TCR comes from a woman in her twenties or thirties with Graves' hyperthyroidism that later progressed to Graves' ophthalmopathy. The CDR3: CASSLKNQETQYF. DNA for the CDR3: TGTGCCAGCAGCTTAAAGAATCAAGAGACCCAGTACTTC.